This T cell receptor beta chain is from a study of monozygotic twins with inflammatory bowel disease. The study, taken as a whole, reports: Relative clonotype sharing with others was diminished in IBD patients versus healthy twins, particularly with disease activity. The authors found no support for a single strong IBD-associated signal or clonotype.

This CDR3 is 14 amino acids long. Germline CDR1 is SGHRS and CDR2 is YFSETQ. TCRdb reanalyzed the 5' RACE reads, giving one entry per CDR3 protein sequence and no DNA. This repertoire comprises 300,000 to 400,000 distinct CDR3 sequences; its ten largest clones make up about 2.5%. Turning to this clonotype: Its antigen is as yet unknown.

Collection of a 2.5 ml blood sample took place per donor. The receptor's source is a human donor with ulcerative colitis or Crohn's disease, or a healthy co-twin of an affected twin (not recorded which). Sequencing was done on a sample of blood. V is TRBV5-1 and J is TRBJ1-1; TCRdb returns TRBD1, unconfirmable since there is no DNA. This CDR3 is CASQWGEPNTEAFF.